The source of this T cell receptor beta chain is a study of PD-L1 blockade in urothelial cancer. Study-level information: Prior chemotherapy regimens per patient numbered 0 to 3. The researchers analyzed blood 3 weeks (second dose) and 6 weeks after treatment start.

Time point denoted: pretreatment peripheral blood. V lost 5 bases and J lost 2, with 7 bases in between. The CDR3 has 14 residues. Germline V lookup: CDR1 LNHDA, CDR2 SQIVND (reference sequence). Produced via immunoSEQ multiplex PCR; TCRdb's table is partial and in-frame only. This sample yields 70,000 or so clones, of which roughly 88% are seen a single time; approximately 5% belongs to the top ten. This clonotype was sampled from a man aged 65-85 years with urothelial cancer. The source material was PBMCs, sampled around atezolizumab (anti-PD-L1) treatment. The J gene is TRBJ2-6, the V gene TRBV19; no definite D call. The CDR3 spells CASSPSAGANVLTF. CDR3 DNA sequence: TGTGCCAGTAGTCCCTCCGCTGGGGCCAACGTCCTGACTTTC.